The T cell receptor beta chain described here comes from a study of T cells in Graves' hyperthyroidism and ophthalmopathy (dated by TCRdb to 2018 to 2020). As for the study more broadly: Peripheral blood samples were taken at the time of initial diagnosis, prior to any treatment. To identify distinguishing TCR V-J signatures, a discovery cohort of some 100 patients was used, comprising 40 to 45 with Graves' ophthalmopathy and under 60 with stable Graves' hyperthyroidism. Prospective prediction of ophthalmopathy was tested in an independent validation cohort of fewer than 20 hyperthyroidism patients and some 17 patients who later progressed to ophthalmopathy. The 100 or so discovery patients were randomly divided into training and test sets at a 7:3 ratio. The study also compared thyroid tissue and blood T-cell repertoires from several Graves' hyperthyroidism patients. Once sampling was done, hyperthyroidism patients were given methimazole at a starting dose of 30 mg daily, whereas ophthalmopathy patients were given high-dose intravenous methylprednisolone. TCR Vbeta CDR3 sequencing of 140 or so peripheral blood samples (approximately 44 ophthalmopathy, about 75 hyperthyroidism and roughly 17 progressor patients) is reported in the paper. The investigation overall reported the following: No statistical method was used to set the sample size in advance, and investigators knew the group allocation. Most expanded thyroid clonotypes (frequency above 0.001) were also detected in blood, suggesting blood repertoires may reflect thyroid immune responses. In validation, progression to ophthalmopathy was predicted by the model with more than 65% sensitivity and 72.22% specificity, a median of approximately 6.5 months before onset. Ophthalmopathy was separated from stable hyperthyroidism by a 13 V-J signature model, with roughly 88% sensitivity and about 84% specificity obtained in cross-validation and 80%/75% obtained in testing.

Stable Graves' hyperthyroidism was defined as no progression to ophthalmopathy during 18 months of follow-up. Hyperthyroidism patients were newly diagnosed, had a disease duration of under 2 months, and were aged 18 to 65 years. The study excluded patients with uncontrolled infections, other autoimmune diseases, pregnancy or lactation. Clinical symptoms, serum thyroxine and TRAb, thyroid ultrasound, and orbital computed tomography formed the basis for the diagnoses. Ficoll-Paque density gradient centrifugation was used to isolate PBMCs from 9.5 to 10 ml of fresh peripheral blood. Trizol reagent was used to extract total RNA, and RNA quality was then checked on an Agilent 2100 Bioanalyzer. CDR1 and CDR2 (SGHTA, FQGNSA) derive from the germline V gene. V loses 3 bases at its end and J loses 0 bases; junction bases beyond the gene matches: 3. From cysteine to phenylalanine, the CDR3 is 16 amino acids long. The read is trimmed to its CDR3 DNA, 48 bases read in frame from base 1.

Regarding this clonotype: The antigen this receptor binds is unknown. No base quality information exists; no much larger clone differs at one position.

The TCR beta CDR3 regions were amplified from RNA transcripts. A first-round RT-PCR of the TCR CDR3 used the HTBI primer set with the Qiagen OneStep RT-PCR kit. Libraries were constructed in a second round of multiplex PCR, after which size selection and purification were performed. Sequencing of the libraries was done on an Illumina HiSeq2000 using paired-end 100 bp reads. The original pipeline was this. SOAPnuke was used to process the raw data, removing reads that contained adapters or uncalled bases, had a mean Phred below 15, or lacked an exact match to the constant primer or identifier. High-quality paired reads were merged with COPE v1.2.5, and unique nucleotide sequences were defined as clonotypes. Clonotypes were aligned to IMGT TRBV, TRBD and TRBJ reference segments using MiTCR v1.1. The analysis was restricted to V-J combinations with a frequency above 0.0001, which together covered 99% to 99.2% of the repertoires. A TCS score was defined as the ratio between F50 (clonal expansion) and ExV (chaos), using BLOSUM62-based TCRdist between CDR3 peptides within each V-J. Welch's t-statistics and random forest reduced fewer than 550 V-J features to roughly 13, which were used in a naive Bayes classifier (R e1071). TCRdb handled the public reads itself, with Q25 trimming in fastp and clone calling in MiXCR, and kept productive beta chains. Entries that share a CDR3 protein sequence are merged under the most common genes and DNA. These V and J calls rely on TCRdb rather than the paper's analysis. The sample table shows fewer than 800,000 distinct CDR3 sequences, and roughly 17% are seen once. The ten biggest clones cover approximately 8.4% of the sample.

The material sequenced was blood. The V and J genes are TRBV7-2 and TRBJ2-7, with 12 middle bases fitting TRBD2. The TCR originated in a man between 18 and 35 years old with Graves' hyperthyroidism. CDR3 protein: CASSLTSGSGSYEQYF. The nucleotide sequence reads TGTGCCAGCAGCTTGACTAGCGGGAGTGGCTCCTACGAGCAGTACTTC. With the portions outside the CDR3 filled from the reference TRBV7-2 and TRBJ2-7 genes, the complete variable region becomes GAGVSQSPSNKVTEKGKDVELRCDPISGHTALYWYRQSLGQGLEFLIYFQGNSAPDKSGLPSDRFSAERTGGSVSTLTIQRTQQEDSAVYLCASSLTSGSGSYEQYFGPGTRLTVT.